Presented here are 27 T cell receptor beta chains from one specimen sequenced in a study of T-cell reconstitution after alpha-beta-depleted transplantation in children. Unique molecular identifiers were built into the TCRbeta library. Via MiXCR, TCRdb re-called the PCR reads, giving one row per CDR3 protein. The data contain hundreds of thousands of distinct CDR3 sequences, around 10% of them singletons. Source: PBMCs from the stem cell graft donor, taken from the stem cell graft. These receptor sequences come from a human donor who donated a stem cell graft to a child with acute lymphoblastic leukemia.

This chain connects TRBV5-1 to TRBJ1-1; 12 nucleotides line up with TRBD1. This CDR3 has 14 amino acids. The ends lost 0 bases at V and 8 bases at J; junction bases unmatched: 2. CDR1 is SGHRS and CDR2 is YFSETQ in the germline V gene. CDR3 amino acids: CASSLAGTGGEAFF. The CDR3 nucleotides read TGCGCCAGCAGCTTGGCTGGGACAGGGGGCGAAGCTTTCTTT.

V gene TRBV27 combines with J gene TRBJ2-3; TRBD1 is a possible D gene (5 bases). Germline assignment: CDR1 MNHEY and CDR2 SMNVEV (reference sequence). This CDR3 comprises 16 residues. V gave up 4 bases and J gave up 3 bases, with 17 bases separating them. CDR3 in DNA: TGTGCCAGCAGTTGGGCCTCCAGGGTTCCGACAGATACGCAGTATTTT. It encodes CASSWASRVPTDTQYF.

This clonotype was counted at least ten times. The chain carries TRBV5-1 and TRBJ2-3; 7 bases are a match to TRBD2. The V and J ends lost 5 bases and 2 bases, in that order; junction bases with no gene match: 14. Germline V gene sequence: CDR1 SGHRS, CDR2 YFSETQ. There are 17 residues in the CDR3. In DNA, the CDR3 is TGCGCCAGCAGGTTTTTCCCGGGGGGATCGTCCACAGATACGCAGTATTTT. Encoded protein: CASRFFPGGSSTDTQYF.

In this sample, this clonotype turned up a few times. This chain uses TRBV29-1 with TRBJ2-5, with D unclear. The V and J ends lost 5 bases and 1 base respectively, with 11 bases between them. Germline CDR1 SQVTM, CDR2 ANQGSEA. This CDR3 has 13 amino acids. Written as DNA, the CDR3 is TGCAGCGTTCGACGCGTTACCCAAGAGACCCAGTACTTC. This codes for CSVRRVTQETQYF.

This clonotype was detected many times. The chain combines TRBV4-3 with TRBJ2-4; 7 nucleotides line up with TRBD2. The germline gives CDR1 LGHNA, CDR2 YSLEER. V lost 0 bases, J lost 5 bases, and 7 bases stayed unmatched. This CDR3 is built from 16 residues. CDR3 protein: CASSQDLASGENIQYF. As DNA, the CDR3 is TGCGCCAGCAGCCAAGATCTCGCTAGCGGAGAAAACATTCAGTACTTC.

In this sample, this clonotype turned up many times. The genes are TRBV10-2 and TRBJ1-3; D is ambiguous. The CDR3 covers 15 residues. The V end was cut by 8 bases, the J end by 0 bases, with 14 bases between. The germline CDR1 and CDR2 sequences are WSHSY and SAAADI. For the CDR3, the DNA is TGCGCCAGCCGCCCTCCCGGACGCTCTGGAAACACCATATATTTT. This sequence encodes CASRPPGRSGNTIYF.

The chain recombines TRBV7-2 with TRBJ2-1; TRBD1 is a possible D gene (6 bases). The germline V gene encodes CDR1 SGHTA and CDR2 FQGNSA. The germline V and J ends were trimmed by 2 bases and 4 bases, with 18 bases remaining between them. CDR3 length equals 17 residues. In DNA form, the CDR3 reads TGTGCCAGCAGCTTAATAACTTACGAGGGGGTGTACAATGAGCAGTTCTTC. Translated: CASSLITYEGVYNEQFF.

This clonotype was counted ten times or more. The rearrangement joins TRBV4-3 to TRBJ1-6; D possibly corresponds to TRBD1 (5 bases). Per germline, CDR1 LGHNA and CDR2 YSLEER. The germline V and J ends were trimmed by 6 bases and 5 bases, with 14 bases remaining between them. The CDR3 loop spans 15 amino acids. Here the CDR3 reads CASRVRGVDNSPLHF. CDR3 DNA: TGCGCCAGCAGGGTAAGGGGCGTGGATAATTCACCCCTCCACTTT.

This clonotype has just a few counts. This chain links TRBV10-3 with TRBJ2-6, with D perhaps assigned TRBD1 or TRBD2 (6 bases each). This CDR3 is 15 amino acids long. The V gene's germline CDR1 is ENHRY and CDR2 SYGVKD. V was trimmed by 4 bases and J by 3 bases, leaving 10 bases between them. The CDR3 DNA is TGTGCCATCAGTGGAGGGGGGAATGGGGCCAACGTCCTGACTTTC. Its translation is CAISGGGNGANVLTF.

This clonotype came up many times. The V gene is TRBV5-1, the J gene TRBJ2-7; maybe TRBD2 (7 bases). V lost 4 bases, J lost 4 bases, and 15 bases lay in between. This CDR3 is 14 amino acids long. Germline V gene lookup returns CDR1 SGHRS and CDR2 YFSETQ. CDR3 protein: CASSDQGTIYEQYF. CDR3 bases: TGCGCCAGCAGCGATCAGGGGACTATATACGAGCAGTACTTC.

This clonotype came up many times. The chain recombines TRBV4-1 with TRBJ1-6; D is undetermined. The germline gives CDR1 MGHRA, CDR2 YSYEKL. The CDR3 extends over 17 amino acids. Trimming took 0 bases from V and 1 from J, leaving 10 bases between them. For the CDR3, the DNA is TGCGCCAGCAGCCAAGATCCGGCGGGGTCCTATAATTCACCCCTCCACTTT. Amino acids: CASSQDPAGSYNSPLHF.

This chain links TRBV5-8 with TRBJ1-5; D possibly corresponds to TRBD1 (6 bases). Trimming removed 4 bases at V and 7 bases at J, with 18 bases between. Germline values: CDR1 SGHTS, CDR2 YDEGEE. The CDR3 runs 15 residues. CDR3 region: CASSPEGGLYQPQHF. The CDR3 nucleotides are TGTGCCAGCAGCCCGGAGGGGGGGCTCTACCAGCCCCAGCATTTT. Variable domain in full (rest from reference TRBV5-8 and TRBJ1-5): EAGVTQSPTHLIKTRGQQATLRCSPISGHTSVYWYQQALGLGLQFLLWYDEGEERNRGNFPPRFSGRQFPNYSSELNVNALELEDSALYLCASSPEGGLYQPQHFGDGTRLSIL.

This clonotype showed up just a few times. The rearrangement uses TRBV27 and TRBJ2-4, with 8 bases aligning to TRBD1. This CDR3 has 13 amino acids. The germline gives CDR1 MNHEY, CDR2 SMNVEV (reference sequence). The V gene end was trimmed by 4 bases and the J gene end by 9 bases; junction bases not matched to a gene: 5. The CDR3 spells CASSSIQGVIQYF. In nucleotides, the CDR3 is TGTGCCAGCAGTTCGATACAGGGGGTCATTCAGTACTTC.

The chain carries TRBV3-1 and TRBJ2-3; the D gene could be TRBD1 or TRBD2 (7 bases each). Trimming shortened V by 0 bases and J by 0 bases, and 16 bases separated the two germline ends. The germline V gene has CDR1 LGHDT and CDR2 YNNKEL (reference sequence). CDR3 length equals 18 residues. CDR3 region: CASSQDPGGQSSTDTQYF. CDR3 nucleotide sequence: TGTGCCAGCAGCCAAGATCCGGGGGGACAGTCTAGCACAGATACGCAGTATTTT.

This clonotype has at least ten counts. The CDR3 reads CASSWTGAEQYF. CDR3 in DNA: TGTGCCAGCAGTTGGACAGGGGCCGAGCAGTACTTC. V usage is TRBV25-1 and J usage is TRBJ2-7, with 9 positions matching TRBD1. Germline-derived CDR1 and CDR2 are MGHDK and SYGVNS. Losses at the gene ends were 5 bases for V and 6 bases for J; bases not matched to a gene: 2. The CDR3 runs to 12 residues.

This rearrangement joins TRBV12-3 or TRBV12-4 to TRBJ2-7; the match to TRBD1 covers 8 bases. The CDR3 is 14 residues long. The V and J ends lost 5 bases and 5 bases, in that order; junction bases with no gene match: 8. The CDR3: CASSRGDRSHEQYF. The CDR3 DNA reads as TGTGCCAGCAGTCGCGGGGACAGGTCCCACGAGCAGTACTTC.

This clonotype was counted many times. The chain couples TRBV3-1 to TRBJ1-1, with 7 bases matching TRBD1. The J segment lost 9 bases and the V segment lost 2 bases, leaving 6 bases of the junction unmatched. CDR3 length: 13 amino acids. Germline CDR1 and CDR2: LGHDT and YNNKEL (reference sequence). CDR3 sequence (DNA): TGTGCCAGCAGCCAATCGCAGACAGGGAAAGCTTTCTTT. It codes for CASSQSQTGKAFF.

The rearrangement links TRBV29-1 to TRBJ2-2, with 8 bases aligning to TRBD1. Per the germline V gene, CDR1 is SQVTM and CDR2 is ANQGSEA. CDR3 length: 13 residues. With V trimmed by 6 bases and J by 3 bases, 3 bases remained unmatched. The chain's CDR3 is CSVLDRDTGELFF. For the CDR3, the DNA is TGCAGCGTCCTGGACAGGGACACCGGGGAGCTGTTTTTT.

The sample holds a few counts of this clonotype. CDR3 residues: CASSLYSNYGYTF. The CDR3 DNA is TGTGCCAGCAGCTTATATTCGAACTATGGCTACACCTTC. V usage is TRBV7-8 and J usage is TRBJ1-2; D is unresolved. Germline V gene data show CDR1 as SGHVS and CDR2 as FQNEAQ. CDR3 length: 13 residues. With 2 bases removed from V and 2 bases from J, the gap between germline ends came to 6 bases.

This clonotype has ten or more counts. This sequence joins TRBV7-2 and TRBJ2-7; D unclear. The CDR3 runs to 12 residues. V lost 5 bases and J 3 bases, leaving 8 bases between the germline ends. Germline loops: CDR1 SGHTA, CDR2 FQGNSA. DNA for the CDR3: TGTGCCAGCAGCCCCCCAGACTACGAGCAGTACTTC. This encodes CASSPPDYEQYF. The full variable domain, with the rest looked up from reference TRBV7-2 and TRBJ2-7, is GAGVSQSPSNKVTEKGKDVELRCDPISGHTALYWYRQSLGQGLEFLIYFQGNSAPDKSGLPSDRFSAERTGGSVSTLTIQRTQQEDSAVYLCASSPPDYEQYFGPGTRLTVT.

The CDR3 DNA is TGTGCCATCAGTGAGGGTATCCCTAATCAGCCCCAGCATTTT. Its protein product is CAISEGIPNQPQHF. V usage is TRBV10-3 and J usage is TRBJ1-5, with D unclear. The CDR3 covers 14 residues. Trimming cost V 2 bases and J 4 bases, with 9 bases left between them. Germline CDR1 is ENHRY and CDR2 is SYGVKD.

The rearrangement links TRBV28 to TRBJ2-7; 12 positions match TRBD1. Germline lookup yields CDR1 MDHEN and CDR2 SYDVKM. The CDR3 is 14 amino acids. Germline trimming cut 7 bases from V and 6 bases from J; bases unmatched to any gene: 7. The CDR3 region is CASIVGQGASEQYF. CDR3 in DNA: TGTGCCAGCATCGTGGGACAGGGGGCATCCGAGCAGTACTTC.

In its sample, this clonotype was seen many times. The V gene is TRBV20-1, the J gene TRBJ1-1, with a tentative D call TRBD1 (5 bases). The V end was cut by 1 base, the J end by 10 bases, with 13 bases between. Germline V CDR1 and CDR2: DFQATT, SNEGSKA (reference sequence). CDR3 length: 12 residues. The CDR3 loop reads CSARAGDAGAFF. DNA of the CDR3: TGCAGTGCTAGAGCTGGGGACGCTGGAGCTTTCTTT.

The chain uses TRBV6-6 and TRBJ1-1, with 8 bases lining up with TRBD1. With V trimmed by 5 bases and J by 13 bases, 9 bases remained unmatched. Germline V gene data show CDR1 as MNHNY and CDR2 as SVGAGI (reference sequence). The CDR3 runs to 12 residues. Here the CDR3 reads CASSLNTGGGFF. The CDR3 DNA reads as TGTGCCAGCAGTCTAAATACAGGGGGAGGTTTCTTT.

This clonotype was counted between two and nine times. This chain's CDR3 is CASSLVADHSNQPQHF. CDR3 sequence (DNA): TGTGCCAGCAGCTTAGTGGCAGACCATAGCAATCAGCCCCAGCATTTT. The chain carries TRBV7-6 and TRBJ1-5; D remains ambiguous. CDR1 is SGHVS and CDR2 is FNYEAQ in the germline V gene. V shed 1 base and J shed 0 bases, with 10 bases lying between them. This CDR3 contains 16 residues.

In its sample, this clonotype was seen a few times. The chain recombines TRBV4-2 with TRBJ2-7, with TRBD1 matching 11 bases. The CDR3 extends over 17 amino acids. The junction had 10 bases not matched to a gene; V was cut back by 2 bases and J by 4 bases. Germline V lookup: CDR1 LGHNA, CDR2 YNFKEQ. CDR3 nucleotide sequence: TGTGCCAGCAGCCAATCTAACGCCGGGACAGGGGGGTACGAGCAGTACTTC. Encoded protein: CASSQSNAGTGGYEQYF.

This clonotype was seen only a few times. The gene calls are TRBV10-3 and TRBJ2-3, with TRBD1 matching 9 bases. The germline gives CDR1 ENHRY, CDR2 SYGVKD. V gave up 4 bases and J gave up 6 bases; unmatched junction bases: 17. The CDR3 has 18 amino acids. The CDR3: CAISAMTSPGQGTDTQYF. The CDR3 bases are TGTGCCATCAGTGCCATGACCTCTCCGGGACAGGGTACGGATACGCAGTATTTT.